A single sample is the source of the 24 T cell receptor beta chains below, sequenced in a study of regulatory T cells in long-lasting Graves disease. Noted time point: newly diagnosed GD, antithyroid drugs for less than 3 months. Following extraction of RNA from PBMCs, that RNA was used to make the TCR library. With iRepertoire HTBI primers and Arm-PCR of CDR3 regions, TCR beta libraries were built. Via MiXCR, TCRdb re-called the multiplex PCR reads, giving one row per CDR3 protein. The sample shows about 540,000 distinct CDR3 sequences, 13% of them seen only once. These records were also assigned to another study, of T cells in Graves' hyperthyroidism and ophthalmopathy.

Sequenced material: peripheral blood mononuclear cells (PBMCs), taken at new diagnosis, from a patient treated with antithyroid drugs. The receptors come from a man younger than 45 with Graves disease.

The sample holds many counts of this clonotype. The chain uses TRBV7-2 and TRBJ1-5, with TRBD1 as a possible D gene (5 bases). The CDR3 is 16 residues long. Germline CDR1 reads SGHTA; CDR2 reads FQGNSA. Trimming pared 5 bases from V and 0 bases from J, leaving 14 bases between. In nucleotides, the CDR3 is TGTGCCAGCAGCACCCTCGGGGGTTATAGCAATCAGCCCCAGCATTTT. Its translation is CASSTLGGYSNQPQHF.

In its sample, this clonotype was seen many times. This chain joins TRBV11-2 and TRBJ2-7, with D hard to call. With 0 bases removed from V and 6 bases from J, the gap between germline ends came to 9 bases. The CDR3 consists of 13 residues. Germline CDR1 is SGHAT and CDR2 is FQNNGV. The CDR3 DNA is TGTGCCAGCAGCTTAGAGGGGTATCCCGAGCAGTACTTC. Its protein product is CASSLEGYPEQYF.

The genes are TRBV6-1 and TRBJ2-3; TRBD2 might be the D (5 bases). CDR3 length: 14 amino acids. Trimming stripped 2 bases from V and 9 bases from J, with 15 bases between. Per germline, CDR1 MNHNS and CDR2 SASEGT. The CDR3 spells CASSERESPTTQYF. The DNA of the CDR3 is TGTGCCAGCAGTGAAAGGGAGAGCCCGACGACGCAGTATTTT.

V is TRBV3-1 and J is TRBJ2-2; possibly TRBD2 for D (5 bases). This CDR3 has 16 residues. Trimming took off 0 bases at V and 4 bases at J, with 12 bases between the two ends. The germline V gene has CDR1 LGHDT and CDR2 YNNKEL (reference sequence). The CDR3 DNA reads as TGTGCCAGCAGCCAAGAGGGGAGAGGGTTCACCGGGGAGCTGTTTTTT. It yields the protein CASSQEGRGFTGELFF.

This clonotype was picked up one time. With a much larger clone just one base away, this may be a read error. Here the CDR3 DNA reads TGTGCCAGCAGGCCCCTTCTTGGCGGGGGGTACGATGAGCAGTTCTTC. The encoded protein is CASRPLLGGGYDEQFF. The V gene is TRBV6-2 or TRBV6-3, the J gene TRBJ2-1; 8 nucleotides match TRBD2. Trimming took 6 bases from V and 8 from J; bases not matched to a gene: 15. This CDR3 is 16 amino acids long. Germline CDR1 is MNHEY and CDR2 is SVGEGT.

Comment on this clonotype: This may arise from a read error, as a much more abundant clone is one base away. The CDR3 spells CAGDIWPNTEAFF. In DNA, the CDR3 is TGTGCCGGTGACATCTGGCCGAACACTGAAGCTTTCTTT. The chain employs TRBV30 and TRBJ1-1; D unclear. The CDR3 runs to 13 residues. CDR1 and CDR2 (germline): GTSNPN, SVGIG (reference sequence). V was clipped by 8 bases and J by 1 base, with 14 bases between them.

J is TRBJ2-1 and V is TRBV10-1; D uncertain. Deletions cut 7 bases from V and 7 bases from J, with 11 bases between. The germline gives CDR1 WNHNN, CDR2 SYGVQD (reference sequence). The CDR3 contains 12 residues. Here the CDR3 DNA reads TGCGCCAGCACCCCTGATGGGAATGAGCAGTTCTTC. This translates into CASTPDGNEQFF.

This clonotype was seen at least ten times. The chain links TRBV7-8 to TRBJ2-1; tentatively, D is TRBD2 (6 bases). Looked up from germline, CDR1 is SGHVS and CDR2 is FQNEAQ. Deletions cut 3 bases from V and 0 bases from J, with 15 bases between. This CDR3 comprises 17 residues. CDR3 DNA sequence: TGTGCCAGCAGCTTCGGAGGGTACAGGTTCTCCTACAATGAGCAGTTCTTC. Its protein is CASSFGGYRFSYNEQFF.

Comment on this clonotype: A junction end diverges from the germline sequence, so it may reflect a read error. This chain joins TRBV11-1 and TRBJ2-1, with D perhaps matching TRBD1 (5 bases). The J call may be in error: the DNA end matches TRBJ2-5 better. The CDR3 covers 16 residues. The V gene's germline CDR1 is SGHAT and CDR2 FQDESV (reference sequence). This CDR3 reads CASSPMGRVGEETQYF. CDR3 nucleotide sequence: TGCGCCAGCAGCCCTATGGGCAGGGTAGGGGAAGAGACCCAGTACTTC.

This clonotype was counted at least ten times. The chain recombines TRBV5-1 with TRBJ2-3; 8 bases line up with TRBD1. V trimming: 2 bases; J trimming: 2 bases; junction bases outside the gene matches: 10. The CDR3 length is 17 residues. Germline loops: CDR1 SGHRS, CDR2 YFSETQ. The CDR3, as DNA: TGCGCCAGCAGCTTAACCCCAGGGGGCCCGTTCACAGATACGCAGTATTTT. This translates into CASSLTPGGPFTDTQYF. Full variable domain (outside the CDR3, taken from reference TRBV5-1 and TRBJ2-3): KAGVTQTPRYLIKTRGQQVTLSCSPISGHRSVSWYQQTPGQGLQFLFEYFSETQRNKGNFPGRFSGRQFSNSRSEMNVSTLELGDSALYLCASSLTPGGPFTDTQYFGPGTRLTVL.

V gene TRBV9 combines with J gene TRBJ2-2; tentatively, D is TRBD2 (6 bases). The germline CDR1 and CDR2 sequences are SGDLS and YYNGEE. The V and J ends lost 3 bases and 6 bases respectively, with 15 bases between them. The CDR3 consists of 15 residues. The CDR3 DNA sequence: TGTGCCAGCAGCGCACAGACTAGATGGTCCGGGGAGCTGTTTTTT. This encodes CASSAQTRWSGELFF.

This clonotype was counted only a few times. The V gene is TRBV4-2, the J gene TRBJ2-5, with TRBD2 identical over 12 bases. The CDR3 is 18 residues long. V shed 4 bases, J shed 4 bases, and the junction held 13 bases outside the gene matches. Germline CDR1 reads LGHNA; CDR2 reads YNFKEQ. As DNA, the CDR3 is TGTGCCAGCAGCCTTCGACTAGCGGGAGCGTGGGTAGGAGAGACCCAGTACTTC. This translates into CASSLRLAGAWVGETQYF.

The chain carries TRBV9 and TRBJ2-5, with TRBD1 matching 12 bases. V shed 3 bases and J 5 bases; nucleotides not matched to a gene: 5. The CDR3 is 15 residues long. From germline, CDR1 is SGDLS and CDR2 YYNGEE. CDR3 residues: CASSGRDRGHETQYF. CDR3 bases: TGTGCCAGCAGCGGCCGGGACAGGGGGCATGAGACCCAGTACTTC.

This clonotype was counted only a few times. The chain recombines TRBV3-1 with TRBJ2-5; no firm D call. CDR3 size: 15 residues. The V gene lost 2 bases and the J gene lost 5 bases, with 15 bases spanning the gap. Per the germline V gene, CDR1 is LGHDT and CDR2 is YNNKEL (reference sequence). CDR3 protein: CASSQNDPVEETQYF. Here the CDR3 DNA reads TGTGCCAGCAGCCAAAATGATCCTGTCGAGGAGACCCAGTACTTC.

The table lists this clonotype with many counts. The chain couples TRBV3-1 to TRBJ2-7; 8 nucleotides align to TRBD1. From germline, CDR1 is LGHDT and CDR2 YNNKEL (reference sequence). Trimming took 5 bases from V and 2 from J; bases not matched to a gene: 5. The CDR3 extends over 14 amino acids. The chain's CDR3 is CASSGDRNPYEQYF. CDR3 DNA sequence: TGTGCCAGCAGCGGGGACAGGAACCCCTACGAGCAGTACTTC.

This chain links TRBV4-1 with TRBJ1-2; no definite D call. The CDR3 consists of 14 residues. The ends were cut back, 0 bases at V and 1 base at J, with 6 bases in the middle. CDR1 and CDR2 from the germline V gene are MGHRA and YSYEKL. The CDR3 is CASSQDSVNYGYTF. In nucleotides, the CDR3 is TGCGCCAGCAGCCAAGATTCTGTTAACTATGGCTACACCTTC.

This clonotype turned up a few times. The genes are TRBV18 and TRBJ1-1; TRBD1 is a possible D gene (5 bases). From germline, CDR1 is KGHSH and CDR2 LQKENI. The CDR3 extends over 14 amino acids. Deletions cut 4 bases from V and 5 bases from J, with 14 bases between. The CDR3 region is CASSQRQGNTEAFF. In nucleotides, the CDR3 is TGTGCCAGCTCACAACGCCAGGGTAATACTGAAGCTTTCTTT.

This clonotype came up many times. The chain is built from TRBV12-5 and TRBJ1-5; 8 bases align to TRBD1. Germline-derived CDR1 and CDR2 are LGHNT and FRNRAP. The CDR3 is made up of 15 amino acids. Trimming at V came to 6 bases and at J to 6 bases, leaving 10 bases not matched to a gene. The DNA for the CDR3 is TGTGCTAGTGGCCACCCCGGGACAGGAGGTCAGCCCCAGCATTTT. Its protein is CASGHPGTGGQPQHF.

This clonotype was counted ten times or more. The J gene is TRBJ1-2, the V gene TRBV7-9; D not certain. The CDR3 covers 13 residues. V was shortened by 8 bases and J by 2 bases, with 12 bases between the two germline ends. Germline loops: CDR1 SEHNR, CDR2 FQNEAQ (reference sequence). The CDR3 loop reads CASSPVGNYGYTF. The DNA of the CDR3 is TGTGCCAGCTCACCAGTGGGGAACTATGGCTACACCTTC.

This clonotype was observed many times. The chain uses TRBV7-2 and TRBJ1-2, with D possibly matching TRBD1 (6 bases). V lost 6 bases and J lost 0, with 14 bases in between. The CDR3 extends over 15 amino acids. CDR1 is SGHTA, CDR2 FQGNSA, per germline. The CDR3 DNA sequence: TGTGCCAGCAGGACTACTCAGGGGTCTAACTATGGCTACACCTTC. Its translation: CASRTTQGSNYGYTF.

This clonotype was seen only a few times. The chain combines TRBV25-1 with TRBJ2-7, with 9 nucleotides matching TRBD2. This CDR3 is 16 amino acids long. Germline V gene sequence: CDR1 MGHDK, CDR2 SYGVNS. Trimming cost V 2 bases and J 7 bases; bases outside gene matches: 12. The CDR3 nucleotides read TGTGCCAGCAGTGAAGAAACGGGGCGGGAGGGTCGGGAGCAGTACTTC. It specifies CASSEETGREGREQYF.

This clonotype has ten or more counts. The rearrangement joins TRBV2 to TRBJ2-1; D may be TRBD2 (6 bases). Trimming took off 8 bases at V and 3 bases at J, with 11 bases between the two ends. The germline gives CDR1 SNHLY, CDR2 FYNNEI. The CDR3 has 13 amino acids. In DNA, the CDR3 is TGTGCCAGCGGTTTGACTAGCTACAATGAGCAGTTCTTC. It codes for CASGLTSYNEQFF.

This clonotype came up a few times. This chain connects TRBV5-1 to TRBJ1-1; a weak D match, TRBD1 (5 bases). This CDR3 region has 14 residues. V was pared by 4 bases and J by 6 bases, with 16 bases between. The germline CDR1 and CDR2 sequences are SGHRS and YFSETQ. The CDR3 spells CASSPVGVSAEAFF. CDR3 bases: TGCGCCAGCAGCCCGGTGGGGGTTTCGGCTGAAGCTTTCTTT. Full variable domain (outside the CDR3, taken from reference TRBV5-1 and TRBJ1-1): KAGVTQTPRYLIKTRGQQVTLSCSPISGHRSVSWYQQTPGQGLQFLFEYFSETQRNKGNFPGRFSGRQFSNSRSEMNVSTLELGDSALYLCASSPVGVSAEAFFGQGTRLTVV.

This clonotype was observed many times. The V call is TRBV20-1, the J call TRBJ2-7, with 7 positions matching TRBD2. V trimming: 1 base; J trimming: 2 bases; junction bases outside the gene matches: 2. This CDR3 is 13 amino acids long. Germline CDR1 reads DFQATT; CDR2 reads SNEGSKA (reference sequence). The CDR3 here is CSARVAGAYEQYF. Written as DNA, the CDR3 is TGCAGTGCTAGAGTGGCGGGAGCCTACGAGCAGTACTTC.